This T cell receptor beta chain originates from a study of cytomegalovirus exposure and HLA in healthy donors (dated by TCRdb to the late 2010s). With regard to the full study: An earlier analysis of approximately 640 of the donors reported about 250 Gb of sequence data and 120 million or so unique TCR beta sequences from some 180 million T cells. The study aimed to test whether cataloging public T cell receptors could reveal signatures of past pathogen exposure. Class I and class II HLA loci were covered by the typing at four-digit resolution. A later analysis re-analyzed previously published TCR beta repertoires from approximately 670 donors and added high-resolution HLA genotyping to study TCR occurrence patterns. The study profiled the T cell repertoires of hundreds of subjects by immunosequencing and related them to cytomegalovirus serostatus. The number of typed donors differed by locus: about 629-630 for A, B, C, DRB1 and DQB1; some 500 for DQA1; approximately 610 for DPA1; and 400 to 480 for DPB1. All discovery cohort repertoires had been generated on a single sequencing platform. In addition to the first cohort of several hundred subjects, a separate validation cohort of over 90 different subjects was used. The study combined high-throughput TCR immunosequencing, statistical association of individual TCRs with disease status, and machine learning to predict cytomegalovirus infection status. Alongside the repertoire data, information on donor age, sex, ethnicity and CMV serostatus was compiled. Four to six DR-DQ haplotypes were handled as single units for association and clustering, since linkage in the cohort was strong. A later genetic analysis took genome-wide SNP genotypes for about 55% of the 666 donors and used that subset as a discovery cohort. Rather than drawing on any new phenotypic data, the later analysis identified candidate immune exposures from TCR beta sequences and the way those sequences occurred across donors. On average, over 200,000 unique TCR beta nucleotide sequences were sequenced per donor among fewer than 500 genotyped donors of the cohort, with 15% to 20% of those sequences being non-productive. To decide whether each TCR beta V gene segment behaved as functional or pseudogenic, an earlier analysis of some 600 of the donors relied on high-throughput TCR beta sequencing. Of the roughly 410 genotyped donors, 70% to 90% were placed in the genetic ancestry cluster associated with self-reported Caucasian donors. Roughly 290 gigabases of sequencing data and around 85 million unique TCR sequences made up an early release that covered approximately 620 HLA-typed donors. The paper as a whole reports these results and caveats: Because the 87-base-pair reads could not distinguish some IMGT-functional V segments, including TRBV6-2 and TRBV6-3, those segments were excluded. Seventeen rarely observed V segments, including chromosome 9 orphons, were excluded from the earlier analysis of approximately 600 of the donors because counts were too low. CMV serostatus was the only immune exposure information available for the cohort. The classifier was reported to diagnose cytomegalovirus status with high specificity and sensitivity in both the original cohort and the validation cohort. When HLA alleles, especially DR and DQ, strongly co-occurred, attributing TCR associations to individual alleles was difficult. The sequencing pipeline was judged likely to have produced a cluster of highly shared sequence variants as a technical artifact. In vitro tests confirmed that a few of the cytomegalovirus-associated TCR beta chains recognize cytomegalovirus antigens. While some public TCRs were present in many individuals, most TCR sequences turned up only very rarely across donors. V-gene and J-gene trimming of TCR beta chains was associated with a missense DCLRE1C variant in a later genetic analysis, and the association was replicated in an independent cohort. The presence/absence analyses assumed that sequencing depth was roughly uniform across donors, and that assumption may not be true. This cohort had only TCR beta chains sequenced, and the lack of alpha or paired-chain data limited which features could be detected. In an earlier analysis of roughly 560 of the donors, most TCR beta V segments were observed in productive rearrangements about 90% or about 30% of the time, broadly matching IMGT annotations. Specific HLA alleles were associated with 16,951 TCR beta sequences at a false discovery rate of 0.05 in a later analysis. According to a later analysis, TCR association rates differed among HLA loci, with DRB1 alleles showing the most associated TCRs and HLA-C alleles showing the fewest. Most CMV-associated TCR beta chains appeared to be HLA-restricted in a later analysis, and the HLA associations seemed to be driven largely by CMV exposure. Linkage disequilibrium might explain the correlated functional status among segregating V segments, but an unknown experimental factor could not be excluded. In the study, about 150 TCR beta chains were listed as associated with cytomegalovirus. In a later analysis, several top co-occurrence clusters were reported to appear linked to parvovirus B19, influenza, CMV and Epstein-Barr virus. Because HLA typing was unavailable for some donors at each locus, only the typed subset was used in association tests. Compared with equally common non-associated chains, HLA-associated TCR beta chains in a later analysis were more clonally expanded and had lower generation probabilities. A further reported finding was that TCR beta sequences accurately predicted the HLA-A and HLA-B alleles for most subjects in the first cohort. A later genetic analysis reported fewer N-insertions in productive TCRs among donors in an Asian-associated ancestry cluster than the roughly 700-donor mean. The authors suggested that the approach could potentially be generalized to other disease states and immunological phenotypes.

Including cysteine and phenylalanine, the CDR3 has 14 amino acids. Solely the CDR3 DNA is kept, with 42 bases framed from the first base. After removal of 4 bases from V and 1 base from J, the junction retains 2 bases not matched to a gene. CDR1 SGHKS and CDR2 YYEKEE were looked up in the germline V gene (reference sequence). The receptor library was made with the immunoSEQ multiplex PCR assay. A mixture of 60 forward primers for TCR Vbeta segments and 13 reverse primers for TCR Jbeta segments was used in the multiplex PCR. A multiplex PCR assay on genomic DNA amplified the CDR3 region of rearranged TCR beta genes. The amplified TCR beta libraries were sequenced on the Illumina HiSeq System as 87-base-pair reads. The authors' pipeline ran thus. A later analysis counted tens of millions of unique TCR beta chains across the approximately 700 repertoires, and some 12 million of these chains were shared by at least two donors. Raw reads were error-corrected and collapsed into unique sequences by a nearest-neighbor algorithm in which closely related sequences were merged to remove PCR and sequencing errors. To assign V, D and J gene segments, CDR3 sequences were aligned to IMGT reference sequences. For a sequence to be retained, at least a six-nucleotide match to both a V gene segment and a J gene segment was required. Rearrangements were called productive when the CDR3 lacked stop codons and stayed in frame with V and J; all others were non-productive. Following IMGT convention, CDR3 was defined as the stretch from the second conserved V-encoded cysteine up to the conserved J-encoded phenylalanine. Sequences without an unambiguous match to a single V gene segment were excluded from the earlier analysis of several hundred of the donors. In an earlier analysis of some 590 of the donors, a V segment was called functional when productive rearrangements were above 56.7%, and segregating when the standard deviation between donors exceeded 5%. To diagnose cytomegalovirus status from the catalog of TCR beta chain sequences, a statistical classification framework was built. In a later analysis, TCR nucleotide sequences were compared against IMGT/GENE-DB human TR gene sequences so that V and J genes could be assigned. The TCRdist pipeline was used in a later analysis to assign CDR3 sequences and most-parsimonious VDJ recombination scenarios. A later analysis defined each TCR beta chain by its CDR3 amino acid sequence plus V-gene family, and excluded reads lacking a unique V-gene family. As a way to deal with suspected cross-contamination and a sequencing artifact, a later analysis dropped 640 or so nucleotide sequences that were highly shared and had low generation probability. For each public chain, a later analysis derived a clonal expansion index from normalized ranks of inferred template counts within each repertoire. In a later analysis, generation probabilities were computed with a VDJ recombination model fitted to out-of-frame rearrangements, and the resulting probabilities were checked against IGoR. A later analysis scored TCR-TCR, TCR-HLA and TCR-CMV co-occurrence with hypergeometric tests, applying a repertoire-size bias correction to TCR pairs. False discovery rates were estimated in a later analysis by permuting HLA or CMV assignments 20 times. A later analysis grouped co-occurring TCRs with DBSCAN, adding TCRdist sequence similarity when clustering within HLA-allele-positive subsets. Co-occurrence clustering excluded repertoires with fewer than 30,000 or more than 120,000 public chains, plus five with anomalous nucleotide sharing. Not all clones reach the TCRdb copy of this immuneACCESS table, which keeps in-frame sequences only. Checked studies attribute under half of the gap to unresolved V genes and leave the rest unexplained. That table supplies the V and J calls and clone size; D and trimming were determined from the DNA. This sample is represented by some 160,000 clones; 81% of them were singletons. The ten largest make up 1% to 1.5% of the sample.

This clone was seen a few times. This receptor's antigen is unknown. The sample holds no much larger clone one base away, and base qualities are not on file. In total, about 650 healthy bone marrow donors made up the cohort. All cohort members were sampled while nominally healthy, although unrecorded immune exposures were likely present. The donor tested CMV seropositive, placing the donor among the approximately 310 seropositive members of the cohort. Each donor provided a peripheral blood sample, and peripheral blood mononuclear cells were used for TCR beta sequencing. The Qiagen DNeasy Blood Extraction Kit was used to extract genomic DNA from the blood cell samples.

The sequencing input was PBMCs. The sequence is built from TRBV5-5 and TRBJ1-5; 7 bases in the middle match TRBD1. The sequence was obtained from a man aged 45-65 years in good health and CMV-seropositive. Read as DNA, the sequence is TGTGCCAGCAGCGGGGGACAGAGCAATCAGCCCCAGCATTTT. The resulting protein is CASSGGQSNQPQHF.